The 27 T cell receptor beta chains below all came from one sample that was sequenced in a study of shared clonotypes between healthy human individuals. The protocol was immunoSEQ multiplex PCR, while the TCRdb copy is restricted to in-frame clones and leaves out a portion. The data show about 530,000 clones, 90% to 96% seen once. The sequencing sample was made of naive CD4+ T cells sorted from blood. Subset defined: CD45RA+ positively selected. Receptors were obtained from a woman aged 25 to 39 in good health.

The rearrangement uses TRBV4-1 and TRBJ1-2; TRBD1 agrees at 9 bases. The CDR3 sequence is 15 residues long. CDR1 is MGHRA, CDR2 YSYEKL, per germline. With 3 bases clipped from V and 8 bases from J, the junction kept 10 bases outside the gene matches. CDR3 nucleotides: TGCGCCAGCAGCCAGCCTGGACAGGGGAAGAGCGGCTACACCTTC. Translation: CASSQPGQGKSGYTF.

The genes are TRBV19 and TRBJ2-7, with D perhaps matching TRBD2 (6 bases). The CDR3 has 14 residues. Between the trimmed V and J ends, which lost 1 base and 5 bases, there was a span of 12 bases. The germline CDR1 and CDR2 sequences are LNHDA and SQIVND (reference sequence). Written as DNA, the CDR3 is TGTGCCAGTAGTATAGGGACCGGCGGGGACGAGCAGTACTTC. It yields the protein CASSIGTGGDEQYF.

This chain uses TRBV7-9 with TRBJ2-2, with D perhaps matching TRBD2 (5 bases). Germline loops: CDR1 SEHNR, CDR2 FQNEAQ (reference sequence). Trimming removed 5 bases at V and 3 bases at J, with 16 bases between. This CDR3 comprises 16 residues. The CDR3 coding sequence is TGTGCCAGCAGCCCCCGAGGACTGGCGGACACCGGGGAGCTGTTTTTT. As protein: CASSPRGLADTGELFF.

V usage is TRBV5-6 and J usage is TRBJ1-1; 12 nucleotides match TRBD1. Losses at the gene ends were 4 bases for V and 5 bases for J; bases not matched to a gene: 6. The CDR3 length is 15 residues. Per germline, CDR1 SGHDT and CDR2 YYEEEE. The DNA for the CDR3 is TGTGCCAGCAGCGCCGGGACAGGGGGCTGGACTGAAGCTTTCTTT. It specifies CASSAGTGGWTEAFF.

The chain joins TRBV2 to TRBJ1-2; no clear D. Trimming shortened V by 1 base and J by 8 bases, and 11 bases separated the two germline ends. The length of the CDR3 is 13 residues. Germline-derived CDR1 and CDR2 are SNHLY and FYNNEI. CDR3 protein: CASSEEEPGGYTF. In DNA form, the CDR3 reads TGTGCCAGCAGTGAAGAAGAACCGGGAGGCTACACCTTC.

The chain employs TRBV7-3 and TRBJ2-2; D is unresolved. V gave up 2 bases and J gave up 1 base, with 2 bases separating them. CDR1 SGHTA and CDR2 FQGTGA come from the germline V gene. The CDR3 is made up of 13 amino acids. The CDR3 protein is CASSLGNTGELFF. CDR3 DNA sequence: TGTGCCAGCAGCTTAGGGAACACCGGGGAGCTGTTTTTT.

The chain recombines TRBV5-3 with TRBJ1-1; D may be TRBD1 (6 bases). TRBV5-3 is an open reading frame whose function is uncertain. V was clipped by 1 base and J by 6 bases, with 16 bases between them. This CDR3 is built from 15 residues. CDR3 amino acids: CARSLFSRGIAEAFF. CDR3 nucleotide sequence: TGTGCCAGAAGCTTGTTTTCCAGGGGAATCGCTGAAGCTTTCTTT.

This clone occurred once. The rearrangement joins TRBV5-1 to TRBJ1-1, with D possibly being TRBD1 (5 bases). The CDR3 totals 14 residues. Looked up from germline, CDR1 is SGHRS and CDR2 is YFSETQ. Trimming cost V 7 bases and J 1 base, with 14 bases left between them. The CDR3 sequence is CASGGGSANTEAFF. In DNA form, the CDR3 reads TGCGCCAGCGGGGGTGGAAGTGCGAACACTGAAGCTTTCTTT.

V gene TRBV19 combines with J gene TRBJ2-2; 11 nucleotides align to TRBD1. The CDR3 length is 17 residues. J was trimmed by 0 bases and V by 3 bases; bases with no gene match: 3. Germline V gene sequence: CDR1 LNHDA, CDR2 SQIVND (reference sequence). The CDR3 coding sequence is TGTGCCAGTAGTATCCGGACAGGGGGCGCGAACACCGGGGAGCTGTTTTTT. Protein: CASSIRTGGANTGELFF.

The V call is TRBV11-2, the J call TRBJ1-3; D possibly corresponds to TRBD1 (6 bases). Germline V gene lookup returns CDR1 SGHAT and CDR2 FQNNGV. Trimming removed 5 bases from V and 4 bases from J, with 15 bases in between. This CDR3 is 15 amino acids long. The CDR3 loop is CASSQVGAAGNTIYF. In DNA form, the CDR3 reads TGTGCCAGCAGCCAGGTGGGGGCGGCGGGAAACACCATATATTTT.

V usage is TRBV18 and J usage is TRBJ1-4; 8 bases match TRBD1. From germline, CDR1 is KGHSH and CDR2 LQKENI. J gave up 0 bases and V 6 bases, and 9 bases lay outside the gene matches. The CDR3 contains 17 residues. In DNA form, the CDR3 reads TGTGCCAGCTCCCCAGGACAGGGTGCGGCAACTAATGAAAAACTGTTTTTT. It yields the protein CASSPGQGAATNEKLFF.

The V and J genes are TRBV28 and TRBJ2-3; perhaps TRBD2 as D (5 bases). Germline values: CDR1 MDHEN, CDR2 SYDVKM. V shed 10 bases and J shed 3 bases, with 14 bases lying between them. This CDR3 has 13 residues. CDR3 coding DNA: TGTGCCACCTCCGGGGAAGGGACAGATACGCAGTATTTT. This translates into CATSGEGTDTQYF.

As DNA, the CDR3 is TGCGCCAGCAGCTTAACAGCGGGAAAATACGAGCAGTACTTC. Translation gives CASSLTAGKYEQYF. The rearrangement links TRBV5-1 to TRBJ2-5; 7 nucleotides align to TRBD2. TRBJ2-7 explains the end of the DNA better; the J call may be wrong. This CDR3 has 14 amino acids. Per the germline V gene, CDR1 is SGHRS and CDR2 is YFSETQ.

The CDR3 DNA reads TGTGCCAGCAGCCCGGCGACTAGCGGTCCCTACGAGCAGTACTTC. This encodes CASSPATSGPYEQYF. The chain links TRBV5-4 to TRBJ2-7; 9 nucleotides match TRBD2. CDR1 and CDR2 (germline): SGHNT, YYREEE (reference sequence). Trimming took 4 bases from V and 2 from J; bases not matched to a gene: 7. CDR3 length: 15 residues.

The V gene is TRBV11-2, the J gene TRBJ2-5; no reliable D call. The V end was cut by 3 bases, the J end by 2 bases, with 10 bases between. CDR1 and CDR2 (germline): SGHAT, FQNNGV. The CDR3 is 14 residues long. CDR3 in amino acids: CASSLVRNQETQYF. The CDR3 DNA follows: TGTGCCAGCAGCTTGGTTAGAAATCAAGAGACCCAGTACTTC.

The chain employs TRBV19 and TRBJ2-2, with D unclear. Germline lookup yields CDR1 LNHDA and CDR2 SQIVND (reference sequence). Trimming stripped 4 bases from V and 6 bases from J, with 15 bases between. The CDR3 has 15 residues. This CDR3 is CASSNAGQSPGELFF. As DNA, the CDR3 is TGTGCCAGTAGTAATGCAGGTCAGAGTCCCGGGGAGCTGTTTTTT.

V is TRBV2 and J is TRBJ1-2; D remains unclear. Trimming took 6 bases from V and 7 from J, leaving 18 bases between them. The CDR3 contains 14 residues. In germline, CDR1 is SNHLY, CDR2 FYNNEI. Here the CDR3 DNA reads TGTGCCAGCAGCGAAAACCGGGGTTCGAGTGGCTACACCTTC. Amino acids: CASSENRGSSGYTF.

This clone was seen only a few times. This sequence joins TRBV10-1 and TRBJ2-2; TRBD2 might be the D (5 bases). V was trimmed by 6 bases and J by 4 bases, leaving 9 bases between them. Germline CDR1 is WNHNN and CDR2 is SYGVQD (reference sequence). CDR3 length: 13 amino acids. CDR3 in DNA: TGCGCCAGCAGGACTACTGGCACCGGGGAGCTGTTTTTT. Protein sequence: CASRTTGTGELFF.

J is TRBJ2-1 and V is TRBV7-7; D is possibly TRBD1 (6 bases). CDR3 length equals 20 residues. The V gene's germline CDR1 is SSHAT and CDR2 FNYEAQ (reference sequence). V was clipped by 5 bases and J by 2 bases, with 28 bases between them. As DNA, the CDR3 is TGTGCCAGCAGCGACTGGGGGACACGATTTACTGGAGGACCCTACAATGAGCAGTTCTTC. This codes for CASSDWGTRFTGGPYNEQFF. The whole variable domain, filled in from reference TRBV7-7 and TRBJ2-1, reads GAGVSQSPRYKVTKRGQDVTLRCDPISSHATLYWYQQALGQGPEFLTYFNYEAQPDKSGLPSDRFSAERPEGSISTLTIQRTEQRDSAMYRCASSDWGTRFTGGPYNEQFFGPGTRLTVL.

Details on this clone: Other DNA sequences from this sample encode an identical CDR3 as well. This sequence joins TRBV5-1 and TRBJ1-2; 8 bases map to TRBD1. Germline trimming cut 3 bases from V and 5 bases from J; bases unmatched to any gene: 6. The germline V gene encodes CDR1 SGHRS and CDR2 YFSETQ. This CDR3 region has 14 residues. This chain's CDR3 is CASSSGQGGYGYTF. The CDR3 bases are TGCGCCAGCAGCTCAGGACAGGGAGGTTATGGCTACACCTTC.

This chain links TRBV11-2 with TRBJ2-5; a possible D gene is TRBD2 (5 bases). Trimming shortened V by 6 bases and J by 4 bases, and 18 bases separated the two germline ends. Germline V gene lookup returns CDR1 SGHAT and CDR2 FQNNGV. The CDR3 is 15 amino acids. The DNA of the CDR3 is TGTGCCAGCAGTCACAGACGAGGGTCGGGAGAGACCCAGTACTTC. It encodes CASSHRRGSGETQYF.

The J gene is TRBJ2-6, the V gene TRBV10-3, with unresolved D. The CDR3 spans 15 residues. V gave up 4 bases and J gave up 1 base, with 8 bases separating them. Germline V gives CDR1 ENHRY, CDR2 SYGVKD. In DNA form, the CDR3 reads TGTGCCATCAGTGGACCGTCGTCTGGGGCCAACGTCCTGACTTTC. The encoded protein is CAISGPSSGANVLTF.

V usage is TRBV6-9 and J usage is TRBJ2-7; 12 nucleotides line up with TRBD2. The CDR3 runs 16 residues. The V gene end was trimmed by 6 bases and the J gene end by 4 bases; junction bases not matched to a gene: 10. CDR1 is MNHGY, CDR2 SVAAGI, per germline. DNA for the CDR3: TGTGCCAGCAGCTCGGCTACCGGGACTAGCGGGTACGAGCAGTACTTC. Residues: CASSSATGTSGYEQYF.

This chain uses TRBV25-1 with TRBJ1-2; D not certain. V was shortened by 8 bases and J by 8 bases, with 15 bases between the two germline ends. Germline CDR1 reads MGHDK; CDR2 reads SYGVNS. The CDR3 has 12 residues. Here the CDR3 DNA reads TGTGCCAGCCGAGGTGGGAATCGGGGCTACACCTTC. Residues: CASRGGNRGYTF.

The chain recombines TRBV5-8 with TRBJ2-7, with 9 bases fitting TRBD2. V lost 0 bases and J lost 7; bases outside the gene matches: 8. Germline loops: CDR1 SGHTS, CDR2 YDEGEE. CDR3 length: 15 amino acids. CDR3 coding DNA: TGTGCCAGCAGCTTGGCCGTAGCGGGGGTGGAAGAGCAGTACTTC. Protein sequence: CASSLAVAGVEEQYF.

The V call is TRBV2, the J call TRBJ2-5; D call uncertain. The V gene's germline CDR1 is SNHLY and CDR2 FYNNEI. Trimming cost V 7 bases and J 3 bases, with 21 bases left between them. This CDR3 is built from 16 residues. The CDR3 DNA sequence: TGTGCCAGCATCCGAATCTTGGGTTATGTTAAAGAGACCCAGTACTTC. This encodes CASIRILGYVKETQYF.

A word on this clone: In the same sample, other DNA sequences code for this CDR3. The V gene is TRBV5-1, the J gene TRBJ2-2, with TRBD1 identical over 7 bases. V was pared by 4 bases and J by 1 base, with 4 bases of the junction left unmatched. The CDR3 totals 15 residues. Germline CDR1 is SGHRS and CDR2 is YFSETQ. The CDR3 loop is CASSPGTENTGELFF. CDR3 bases: TGCGCCAGCAGCCCCGGGACAGAGAACACCGGGGAGCTGTTTTTT.